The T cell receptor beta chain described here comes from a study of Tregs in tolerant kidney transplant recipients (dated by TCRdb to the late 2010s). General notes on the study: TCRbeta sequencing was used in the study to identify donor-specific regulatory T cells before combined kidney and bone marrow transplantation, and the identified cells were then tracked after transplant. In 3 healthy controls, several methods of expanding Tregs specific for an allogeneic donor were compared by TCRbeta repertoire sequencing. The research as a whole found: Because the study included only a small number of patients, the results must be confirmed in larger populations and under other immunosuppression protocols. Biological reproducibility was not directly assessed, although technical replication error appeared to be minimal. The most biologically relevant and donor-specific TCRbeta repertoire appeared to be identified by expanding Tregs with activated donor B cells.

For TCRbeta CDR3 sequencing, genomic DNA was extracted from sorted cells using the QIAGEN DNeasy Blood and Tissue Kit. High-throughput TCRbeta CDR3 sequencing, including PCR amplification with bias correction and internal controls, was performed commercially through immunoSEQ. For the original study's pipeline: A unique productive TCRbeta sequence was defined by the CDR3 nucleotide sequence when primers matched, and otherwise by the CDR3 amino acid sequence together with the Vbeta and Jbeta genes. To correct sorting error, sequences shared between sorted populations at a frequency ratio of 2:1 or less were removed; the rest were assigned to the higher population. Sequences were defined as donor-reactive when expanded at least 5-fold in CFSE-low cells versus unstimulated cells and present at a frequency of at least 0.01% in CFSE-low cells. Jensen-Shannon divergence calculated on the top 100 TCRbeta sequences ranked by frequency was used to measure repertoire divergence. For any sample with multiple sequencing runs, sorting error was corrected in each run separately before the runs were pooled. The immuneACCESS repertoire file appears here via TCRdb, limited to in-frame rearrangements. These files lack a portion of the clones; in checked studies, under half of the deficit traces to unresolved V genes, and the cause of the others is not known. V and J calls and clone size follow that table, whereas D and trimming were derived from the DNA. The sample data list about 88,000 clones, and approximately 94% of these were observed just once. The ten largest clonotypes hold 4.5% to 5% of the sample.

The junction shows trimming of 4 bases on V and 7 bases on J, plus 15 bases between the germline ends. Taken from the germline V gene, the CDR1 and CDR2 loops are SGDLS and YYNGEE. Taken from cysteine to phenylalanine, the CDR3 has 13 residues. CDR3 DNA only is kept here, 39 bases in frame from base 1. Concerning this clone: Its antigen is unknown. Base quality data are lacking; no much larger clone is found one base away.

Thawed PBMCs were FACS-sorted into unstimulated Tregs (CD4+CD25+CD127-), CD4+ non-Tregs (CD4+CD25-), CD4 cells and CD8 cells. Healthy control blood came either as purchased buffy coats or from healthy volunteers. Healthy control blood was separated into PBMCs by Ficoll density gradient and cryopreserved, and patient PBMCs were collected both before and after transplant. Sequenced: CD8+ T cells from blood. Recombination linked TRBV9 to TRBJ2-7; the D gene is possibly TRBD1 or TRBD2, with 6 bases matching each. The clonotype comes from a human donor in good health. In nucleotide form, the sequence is TGTGCCAGCAGCCCCTCCGGAGGGGGGGAGCAGTACTTC. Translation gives CASSPSGGGEQYF. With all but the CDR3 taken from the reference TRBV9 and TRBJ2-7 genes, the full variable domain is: DSGVTQTPKHLITATGQRVTLRCSPRSGDLSVYWYQQSLDQGLQFLIQYYNGEERAKGNILERFSAQQFPDLHSELNLSSLELGDSALYFCASSPSGGGEQYFGPGTRLTVT.